This T cell receptor (beta chain) was recorded in a study of cytomegalovirus exposure and HLA in healthy donors. This clone showed up just a few times. Its antigen is undetermined. It was with 60 Vbeta and 13 Jbeta primers that the PCR ran. Sequencing was performed with immunoSEQ multiplex PCR; in TCRdb, only in-frame clones are kept and a portion is missing. Found here are roughly 100,000 clones, about a tenth of them singletons; the top ten hold around 4.9%. General observations from the study: For TCR beta chains, V- and J-gene trimming was later linked to a missense DCLRE1C variant. Other equally common chains were less clonally expanded than HLA-associated TCR beta chains, a later analysis showed. Overall, approximately 180 TCR beta chains were annotated as cytomegalovirus-associated.

Germline V gives CDR1 SQVTM, CDR2 ANQGSEA. V was cut by 4 bases and J by 5 bases, with 14 bases left in between. The CDR3 sequence is 13 residues long. The sample taken for sequencing was PBMCs. The receptor was isolated from a man over 45 in good health and CMV-seropositive. The chain recombines TRBV29-1 with TRBJ2-5; TRBD2 might be the D (5 bases). CDR3 coding DNA: TGCAGCGTTGGTCGCCTTAGCGAGGAGACCCAGTACTTC. It encodes CSVGRLSEETQYF.